The next 32 T cell receptor beta chains were all read from a single sample in a study of cytomegalovirus exposure and HLA in healthy donors. PCR involved 60 Vbeta and 13 Jbeta primers. Repertoires were generated with immunoSEQ multiplex PCR, while TCRdb's copy carries only in-frame clones and drops some. The sample carries over 85,000 clones, around 81% recorded once. The sequenced material came from PBMCs. The receptors derive from a man under 40 in good health and CMV-seronegative.

In DNA form, the CDR3 reads TGTGCCATTGGGGACAGGAGCAATCAGCCCCAGCATTTT. Amino acid sequence: CAIGDRSNQPQHF. The rearrangement links TRBV10-3 to TRBJ1-5, with TRBD1 matching over 8 bases. The CDR3 runs to 13 residues. CDR1 is ENHRY and CDR2 is SYGVKD in the germline V gene. The ends lost 9 bases at V and 1 base at J; junction bases unmatched: 2.

The rearrangement links TRBV19 to TRBJ1-1; TRBD1 agrees at 10 bases. The CDR3 length is 14 residues. V shed 5 bases and J 5 bases; nucleotides not matched to a gene: 5. Germline V gives CDR1 LNHDA, CDR2 SQIVND (reference sequence). DNA of the CDR3: TGTGCCAGTAGTGGGGACAGGGGTTTAACTGAAGCTTTCTTT. Protein product: CASSGDRGLTEAFF.

The gene calls are TRBV29-1 and TRBJ2-2; TRBD1 matches 7 bases. The germline V gene encodes CDR1 SQVTM and CDR2 ANQGSEA. V shed 3 bases and J 5 bases; nucleotides not matched to a gene: 6. This CDR3 contains 14 residues. The CDR3 DNA follows: TGCAGCGTTGATGAGGGGGCATTTACCGGGGAGCTGTTTTTT. Protein sequence: CSVDEGAFTGELFF.

This rearrangement joins TRBV19 to TRBJ1-3, with D unclear. This CDR3 contains 15 residues. V was clipped by 9 bases and J by 4 bases, with 19 bases between them. CDR1 and CDR2 (germline): LNHDA, SQIVND (reference sequence). This CDR3 reads CASTHRRQVGNTIYF. The CDR3 DNA is TGTGCCAGCACACACAGACGGCAGGTGGGAAACACCATATATTTT.

There are a few counts of this clone. V is TRBV2 and J is TRBJ2-7; D is perhaps TRBD1 (5 bases). CDR1 and CDR2 (germline): SNHLY, FYNNEI. Trimming took off 1 base at V and 4 bases at J, with 14 bases between the two ends. CDR3 length: 15 residues. CDR3 sequence (DNA): TGTGCCAGCAGTGAAGTATCGAGACAGCCTTACGAGCAGTACGTC. It specifies CASSEVSRQPYEQYV.

This rearrangement joins TRBV11-3 to TRBJ2-1, with 10 bases that match TRBD2. V dropped 2 bases and J dropped 1; count of bases not matched to a gene: 5. The germline V gene has CDR1 SGHNT and CDR2 YENEEA. This CDR3 comprises 17 residues. Here the CDR3 reads CASSLSEGLASYNEQFF. CDR3 sequence (DNA): TGTGCCAGCAGCTTATCTGAGGGACTAGCGTCCTACAATGAGCAGTTCTTC.

There are a few counts of this clone. This sequence joins TRBV7-9 and TRBJ1-3; D might be TRBD1 (6 bases). V was pared by 5 bases and J by 0 bases, with 14 bases between. Germline-derived CDR1 and CDR2 are SEHNR and FQNEAQ (reference sequence). CDR3 size: 16 residues. CDR3 loop: CASSPRGQSSGNTIYF. The CDR3 DNA reads as TGTGCCAGCAGCCCCAGGGGACAAAGCTCTGGAAACACCATATATTTT.

The chain carries TRBV27 and TRBJ2-7; 11 nucleotides agree with TRBD1. The CDR3 covers 17 residues. CDR1 is MNHEY and CDR2 is SMNVEV in the germline V gene (reference sequence). With 3 bases clipped from V and 2 bases from J, the junction kept 9 bases outside the gene matches. The CDR3 region has the DNA TGTGCCAGCAGTTTTCGGACAGGGGGCGAGGTCCCCTACGAGCAGTACTTC. Residues: CASSFRTGGEVPYEQYF.

This clone has a handful of counts. The chain uses TRBV4-3 and TRBJ1-1, with no clear D. Germline lookup yields CDR1 LGHNA and CDR2 YSLEER. This CDR3 contains 15 residues. V was shortened by 1 base and J by 1 base, with 10 bases between the two germline ends. CDR3 nucleotide sequence: TGCGCCAGCAGCCAAGGACATCGGGGGAACACTGAAGCTTTCTTT. Amino acids: CASSQGHRGNTEAFF.

This chain connects TRBV14 to TRBJ1-4, with D perhaps TRBD1 (5 bases). The CDR3 is 15 residues long. Germline CDR1 reads SGHDN; CDR2 reads FVKESK. V dropped 4 bases and J dropped 2 bases, with 11 bases sitting between them. CDR3 coding DNA: TGTGCCAGCAGCCCATGGGGGGGGACTAATGAAAAACTGTTTTTT. Encoded protein: CASSPWGGTNEKLFF.

V gene TRBV19 combines with J gene TRBJ2-3, with D possibly being TRBD2 (6 bases). There are 13 residues in the CDR3. V shed 6 bases and J shed 1 base, with 8 bases lying between them. Germline-derived CDR1 and CDR2 are LNHDA and SQIVND (reference sequence). This CDR3 reads CASRPGGTDTQYF. Here the CDR3 DNA reads TGTGCCAGTAGACCGGGGGGCACAGATACGCAGTATTTT.

The rearrangement links TRBV9 to TRBJ2-2; D unclear. The germline V and J ends were trimmed by 0 bases and 7 bases, with 4 bases remaining between them. The CDR3 covers 12 residues. The V gene's germline CDR1 is SGDLS and CDR2 YYNGEE. The CDR3 DNA reads TGTGCCAGCAGCGTAGTTAACGGGGAGCTGTTTTTT. This sequence encodes CASSVVNGELFF.

This chain uses TRBV4-1 with TRBJ1-6, with a tentative D call TRBD1 (6 bases). Trimming pared 0 bases from V and 15 bases from J, leaving 21 bases between. CDR3 size: 16 residues. Per germline, CDR1 MGHRA and CDR2 YSYEKL. CDR3 DNA: TGCGCCAGCAGCCAAGACCCGACAGGACCTTGGGTTGGCCTCCACTTT. Translating gives CASSQDPTGPWVGLHF.

This clone showed up just once. The sample holds other DNA sequences that translate to the same CDR3. The CDR3 bases are TGTGCCAGCAGCTATGGGTCCCTAGACGAGCAGTACTTC. It codes for CASSYGSLDEQYF. The chain is built from TRBV7-8 and TRBJ2-7; D is unresolved. Trimming removed 4 bases from V and 5 bases from J, with 12 bases in between. Germline V gene data show CDR1 as SGHVS and CDR2 as FQNEAQ. This CDR3 contains 13 residues.

This clone was found a few times. This chain links TRBV5-6 with TRBJ1-1; no clear D. V was shortened by 4 bases and J by 4 bases, with 11 bases between the two germline ends. Germline V lookup: CDR1 SGHDT, CDR2 YYEEEE. The CDR3 runs to 13 residues. CDR3 loop: CASSLDPITEAFF. CDR3 nucleotide sequence: TGTGCCAGCAGCCTGGACCCTATCACTGAAGCTTTCTTT.

The V call is TRBV6-5, the J call TRBJ1-1; D is undetermined. Between the trimmed V and J ends, which lost 2 bases and 3 bases, there was a span of 7 bases. Germline CDR1 is MNHEY and CDR2 is SVGAGI. This CDR3 has 13 amino acids. The CDR3 DNA follows: TGTGCCAGCAGTTACGATCGGGACACTGAAGCTTTCTTT. Translated, it gives CASSYDRDTEAFF.

The chain recombines TRBV6-4 with TRBJ1-6; no clear D. Germline loops: CDR1 MRHNA, CDR2 SNTAGT. This CDR3 comprises 14 residues. Trimming stripped 3 bases from V and 7 bases from J, with 10 bases between. In DNA form, the CDR3 reads TGTGCCAGCAGTGAATTCCGGGGAAATTCACCCCTCCACTTT. Translation: CASSEFRGNSPLHF.

The chain links TRBV5-4 to TRBJ2-5; 11 bases are shared with TRBD1. J was trimmed by 4 bases and V by 7 bases; bases with no gene match: 9. The CDR3 length is 15 residues. CDR1 and CDR2 from the germline V gene are SGHNT and YYREEE (reference sequence). CDR3 nucleotide sequence: TGTGCCAGCGTATCCCAGGGACAGGGGGGAGAGACCCAGTACTTC. It translates to CASVSQGQGGETQYF. Using reference TRBV5-4 and TRBJ2-5 for the parts outside the CDR3, the full variable domain is ETGVTQSPTHLIKTRGQQVTLRCSSQSGHNTVSWYQQALGQGPQFIFQYYREEENGRGNFPPRFSGLQFPNYSSELNVNALELDDSALYLCASVSQGQGGETQYFGPGTRLLVL.

The chain joins TRBV11-2 to TRBJ1-5; 10 bases map to TRBD1. The CDR3 length is 18 residues. The germline CDR1 and CDR2 sequences are SGHAT and FQNNGV. V lost 4 bases and J lost 5; bases outside the gene matches: 14. The CDR3 region is CASSSQGNRDRGYQPQHF. The DNA of the CDR3 is TGTGCCAGCAGCTCCCAGGGAAATAGGGACAGGGGATATCAGCCCCAGCATTTT. The complete variable domain, with remaining parts taken from reference TRBV11-2 and TRBJ1-5, reads EAGVAQSPRYKIIEKRQSVAFWCNPISGHATLYWYQQILGQGPKLLIQFQNNGVVDDSQLPKDRFSAERLKGVDSTLKIQPAKLEDSAVYLCASSSQGNRDRGYQPQHFGDGTRLSIL.

V usage is TRBV19 and J usage is TRBJ2-3; the D gene is possibly TRBD2 (6 bases). CDR1 LNHDA and CDR2 SQIVND come from the germline V gene (reference sequence). Trimming removed 2 bases from V and 4 bases from J, with 10 bases in between. The CDR3 is 14 residues long. CDR3 loop: CASSIWGDADTQYF. CDR3 DNA sequence: TGTGCCAGTAGTATATGGGGGGACGCAGATACGCAGTATTTT. Together with reference TRBV19 and TRBJ2-3, the CDR3 gives the full variable domain: DGGITQSPKYLFRKEGQNVTLSCEQNLNHDAMYWYRQDPGQGLRLIYYSQIVNDFQKGDIAEGYSVSREKKESFPLTVTSAQKNPTAFYLCASSIWGDADTQYFGPGTRLTVL.

The chain has TRBV19 and TRBJ2-3; weak D call: TRBD2 (6 bases). The CDR3 length is 20 residues. The V gene's germline CDR1 is LNHDA and CDR2 SQIVND (reference sequence). Trimming removed 6 bases at V and 2 bases at J, with 30 bases between. CDR3 loop: CASSQNRKRSGGSYTDTQYF. The CDR3 coding sequence is TGTGCCAGTAGCCAGAATAGAAAGCGCAGTGGGGGGTCGTACACAGATACGCAGTATTTT.

A single count supports this clone. J is TRBJ1-4 and V is TRBV4-2, with D hard to call. Trimming took 0 bases from V and 8 from J, leaving 7 bases between them. The CDR3 has 13 amino acids. Germline V CDR1 and CDR2: LGHNA, YNFKEQ. The CDR3 DNA sequence: TGTGCCAGCAGCCAAGATACGGAGGAAAAACTGTTTTTT. Protein product: CASSQDTEEKLFF.

V and J are TRBV7-9 and TRBJ1-6, with 7 bases that match TRBD1. Germline CDR1 is SEHNR and CDR2 is FQNEAQ (reference sequence). The CDR3 is 14 amino acids. V was pared by 5 bases and J by 15 bases, with 13 bases of the junction left unmatched. CDR3 in amino acids: CASSEDRRQGDLHF. The CDR3 region has the DNA TGTGCCAGCAGCGAAGATCGACGACAGGGCGACCTCCACTTT.

The V and J genes are TRBV19 and TRBJ2-5; D is possibly TRBD2 (6 bases). Germline values: CDR1 LNHDA, CDR2 SQIVND (reference sequence). V lost 0 bases and J lost 4, with 15 bases in between. This CDR3 comprises 16 residues. The DNA for the CDR3 is TGTGCCAGTAGTATAGATGGAGGGGTCGGCGGAGAGACCCAGTACTTC. This sequence encodes CASSIDGGVGGETQYF.

The J gene is TRBJ2-7, the V gene TRBV7-9; the D gene is possibly TRBD2 (6 bases). V lost 4 bases to trimming and J lost 7 bases, with 29 bases between them. The CDR3 loop spans 18 amino acids. The germline gives CDR1 SEHNR, CDR2 FQNEAQ (reference sequence). CDR3 sequence: CASSSVTGVLRTTREQYF. The DNA for the CDR3 is TGTGCCAGCAGCTCTGTGACGGGGGTATTACGAACTACGCGGGAGCAGTACTTC.

The chain recombines TRBV5-6 with TRBJ1-1; no clear D. The CDR3 length is 13 residues. V was pared by 4 bases and J by 2 bases, with 9 bases between. CDR1 SGHDT and CDR2 YYEEEE come from the germline V gene. The CDR3 here is CASSLTVNTEAFF. CDR3 coding DNA: TGTGCCAGCAGCCTTACAGTTAACACTGAAGCTTTCTTT.

This CDR3 reads CASSPNWLAVGETQYF. CDR3 in DNA: TGTGCCAGCAGCCCAAATTGGCTAGCGGTGGGAGAGACCCAGTACTTC. The chain uses TRBV4-2 and TRBJ2-5; 7 bases align to TRBD2. The ends lost 4 bases at V and 4 bases at J; junction bases unmatched: 12. This CDR3 spans 16 amino acids. Germline V CDR1 and CDR2: LGHNA, YNFKEQ.

This clone was detected only once. This sequence joins TRBV27 and TRBJ1-1, with D maybe TRBD1 (5 bases). CDR3 length equals 13 residues. Germline V lookup: CDR1 MNHEY, CDR2 SMNVEV (reference sequence). Trimming pared 7 bases from V and 4 bases from J, leaving 13 bases between. CDR3 amino acids: CASTEERGTEAFF. DNA for the CDR3: TGTGCCAGCACCGAGGAAAGGGGCACTGAAGCTTTCTTT.

This chain uses TRBV6-1 with TRBJ1-2, with 8 bases identical to TRBD1. The V segment lost 4 bases and the J segment 3 bases; nucleotides outside the gene matches: 4. Germline V gene lookup returns CDR1 MNHNS and CDR2 SASEGT. The CDR3 sequence is 14 residues long. The CDR3 here is CASSGQGSYYGYTF. The CDR3 bases are TGTGCCAGCAGTGGACAGGGGTCGTACTATGGCTACACCTTC.

The chain carries TRBV9 and TRBJ1-2; 8 bases are a match to TRBD1. CDR3 length: 14 amino acids. With V trimmed by 6 bases and J by 3 bases, 7 bases remained unmatched. Germline lookup yields CDR1 SGDLS and CDR2 YYNGEE. The CDR3 reads CASTDGGQDYGYTF. The DNA of the CDR3 is TGTGCCAGCACCGACGGGGGACAGGACTATGGCTACACCTTC.

This chain uses TRBV6-1 with TRBJ2-7; 9 bases agree with TRBD1. Germline V gene lookup returns CDR1 MNHNS and CDR2 SASEGT. This CDR3 region has 14 residues. J gave up 0 bases and V 4 bases, and 1 base lay outside the gene matches. In nucleotides, the CDR3 is TGTGCCAGCAGTGCGACAGGGGGCTCCTACGAGCAGTACGTC. Encoded protein: CASSATGGSYEQYV.

The CDR3 DNA sequence: TGTGCCAGCAGCTTGAGCGGGGGGGATACCTACGAGCAGTACTTC. It specifies CASSLSGGDTYEQYF. The rearrangement uses TRBV7-3 and TRBJ2-7; 10 bases are a match to TRBD2. CDR1 is SGHTA, CDR2 FQGTGA, per germline. The CDR3 loop spans 15 amino acids. V gave up 3 bases and J gave up 2 bases; unmatched junction bases: 4.